The subject of this entry is one T cell receptor (beta chain). This sample was taken from a study of preoperative IRX-2 immunotherapy in early breast cancer. CDR1 and CDR2 from the germline V gene are SGHNT and YENEEA. The CDR3 sequence is 17 residues long. Trimming took 1 base from V and 0 from J; bases not matched to a gene: 6. Measured with immunoSEQ multiplex PCR; TCRdb has only the in-frame clones, and not every one. This sample has approximately 100,000 clones, with roughly 88% found just once. Treatment reported: preoperative locoregional IRX-2 cytokine immunotherapy. Preoperative locoregional IRX-2 cytokine immunotherapy was tested in the phase Ib source study.

The receptor's source is a human donor with breast cancer. This chain connects TRBV11-3 to TRBJ2-3; 8 bases line up with TRBD2. The sequenced sample was tumor tissue, obtained after IRX-2 immunotherapy. The CDR3 loop reads CASSLGTSSPSTDTQYF. Here the CDR3 DNA reads TGTGCCAGCAGCTTAGGGACTAGCAGTCCTAGCACAGATACGCAGTATTTT.